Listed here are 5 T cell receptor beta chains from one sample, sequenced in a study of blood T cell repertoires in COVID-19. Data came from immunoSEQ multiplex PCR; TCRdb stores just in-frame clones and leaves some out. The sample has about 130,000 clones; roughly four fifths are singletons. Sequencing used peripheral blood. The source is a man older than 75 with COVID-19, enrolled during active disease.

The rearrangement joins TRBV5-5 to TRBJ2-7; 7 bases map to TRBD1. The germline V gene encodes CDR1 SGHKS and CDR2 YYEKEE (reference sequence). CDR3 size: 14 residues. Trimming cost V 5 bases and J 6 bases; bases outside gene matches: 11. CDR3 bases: TGTGCCAGCAGGACGGGACAGACTTCCGGCGAGCAGTACTTC. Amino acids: CASRTGQTSGEQYF.

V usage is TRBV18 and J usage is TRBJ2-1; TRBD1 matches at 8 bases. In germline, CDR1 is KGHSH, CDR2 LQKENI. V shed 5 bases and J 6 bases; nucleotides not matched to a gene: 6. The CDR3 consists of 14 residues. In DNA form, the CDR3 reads TGTGCCAGCTCAGCGGACAGGGTTTCCAATGAGCAGTTCTTC. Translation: CASSADRVSNEQFF.

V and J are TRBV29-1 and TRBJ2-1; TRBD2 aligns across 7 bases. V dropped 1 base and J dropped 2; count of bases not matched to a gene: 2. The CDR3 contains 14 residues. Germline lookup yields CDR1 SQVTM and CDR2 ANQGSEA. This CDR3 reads CSVEAGLPYNEQFF. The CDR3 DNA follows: TGCAGCGTTGAAGCGGGACTACCCTACAATGAGCAGTTCTTC.

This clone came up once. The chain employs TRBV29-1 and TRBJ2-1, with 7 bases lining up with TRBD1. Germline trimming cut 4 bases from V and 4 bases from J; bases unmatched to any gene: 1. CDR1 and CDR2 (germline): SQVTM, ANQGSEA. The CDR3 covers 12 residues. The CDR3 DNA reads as TGCAGCGTTGGGGACAGTTACAATGAGCAGTTCTTC. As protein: CSVGDSYNEQFF.

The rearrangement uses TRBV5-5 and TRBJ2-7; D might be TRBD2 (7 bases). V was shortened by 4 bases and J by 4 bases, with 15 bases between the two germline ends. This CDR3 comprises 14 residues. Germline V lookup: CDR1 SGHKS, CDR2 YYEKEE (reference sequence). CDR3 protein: CASSPGGGSYEQYF. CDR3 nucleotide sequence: TGTGCCAGCAGCCCCGGGGGCGGGAGTTACGAGCAGTACTTC. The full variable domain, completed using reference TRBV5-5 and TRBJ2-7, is DAGVTQSPTHLIKTRGQQVTLRCSPISGHKSVSWYQQVLGQGPQFIFQYYEKEERGRGNFPDRFSARQFPNYSSELNVNALLLGDSALYLCASSPGGGSYEQYFGPGTRLTVT.